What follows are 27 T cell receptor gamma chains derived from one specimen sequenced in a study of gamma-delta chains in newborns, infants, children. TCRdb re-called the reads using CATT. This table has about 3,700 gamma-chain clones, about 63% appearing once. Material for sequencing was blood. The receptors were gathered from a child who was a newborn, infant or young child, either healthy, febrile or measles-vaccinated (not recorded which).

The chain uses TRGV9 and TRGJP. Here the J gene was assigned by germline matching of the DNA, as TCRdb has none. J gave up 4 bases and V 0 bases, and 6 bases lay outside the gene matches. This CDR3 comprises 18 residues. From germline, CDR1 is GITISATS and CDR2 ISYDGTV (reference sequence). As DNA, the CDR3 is TGTGCCTTGTGGGAGGTGGAGGGACAAGAGTTGGGCAAAAAAATCAAGGTATTT. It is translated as CALWEVEGQELGKKIKVF.

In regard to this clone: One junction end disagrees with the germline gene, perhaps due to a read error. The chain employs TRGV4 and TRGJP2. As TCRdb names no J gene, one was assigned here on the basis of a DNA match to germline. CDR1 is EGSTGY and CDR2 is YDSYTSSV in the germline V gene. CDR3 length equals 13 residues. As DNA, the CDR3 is TGTGCCACCTGGTTAAGTAGTGATCGGATCAAGACGTTT. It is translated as CATWLSSDRIKTF.

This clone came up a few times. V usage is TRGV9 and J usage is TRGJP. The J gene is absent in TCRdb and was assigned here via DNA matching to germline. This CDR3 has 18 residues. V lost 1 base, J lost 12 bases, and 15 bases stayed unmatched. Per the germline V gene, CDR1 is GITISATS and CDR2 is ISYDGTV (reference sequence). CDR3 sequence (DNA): TGTGCCTTGTGGGAGGTTTCTAATGGTCCGTGGGGCAAAAAAATCAAGGTATTT. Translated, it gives CALWEVSNGPWGKKIKVF.

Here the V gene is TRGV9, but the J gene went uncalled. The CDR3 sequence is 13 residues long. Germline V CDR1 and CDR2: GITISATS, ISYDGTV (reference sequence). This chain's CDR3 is CATWDRVEYKKLF. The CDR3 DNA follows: TGTGCCACCTGGGATAGGGTCGAATATAAGAAACTATTT.

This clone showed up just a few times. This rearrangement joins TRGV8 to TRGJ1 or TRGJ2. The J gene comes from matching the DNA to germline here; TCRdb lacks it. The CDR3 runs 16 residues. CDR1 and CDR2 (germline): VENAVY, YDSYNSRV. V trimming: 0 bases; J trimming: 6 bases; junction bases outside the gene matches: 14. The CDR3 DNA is TGTGCCACCTGGGATAGGCACGTCCCGAATGGTTATAAGAAACTCTTT. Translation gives CATWDRHVPNGYKKLF.

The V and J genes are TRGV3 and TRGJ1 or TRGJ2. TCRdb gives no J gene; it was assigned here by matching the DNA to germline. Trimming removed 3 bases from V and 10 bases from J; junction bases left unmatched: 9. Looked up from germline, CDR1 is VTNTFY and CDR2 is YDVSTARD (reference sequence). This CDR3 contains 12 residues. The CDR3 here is CATWDLTFKKLF. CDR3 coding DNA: TGTGCCACCTGGGACCTGACATTCAAGAAACTCTTT.

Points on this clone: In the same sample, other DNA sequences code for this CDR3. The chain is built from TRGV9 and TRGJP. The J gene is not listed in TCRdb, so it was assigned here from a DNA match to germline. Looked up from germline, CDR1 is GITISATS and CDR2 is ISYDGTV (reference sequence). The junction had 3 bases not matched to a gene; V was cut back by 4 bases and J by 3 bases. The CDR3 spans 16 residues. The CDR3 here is CALWEQQELGKKIKVF. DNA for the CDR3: TGTGCCTTGTGGGAACAGCAAGAGTTGGGCAAAAAAATCAAGGTATTT.

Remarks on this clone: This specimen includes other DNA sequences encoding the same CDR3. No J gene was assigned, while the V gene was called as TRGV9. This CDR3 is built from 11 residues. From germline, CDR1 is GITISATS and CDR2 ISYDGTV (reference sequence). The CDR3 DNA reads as TGTGCCTTGTGGATTTATTATAAGAAACTATTT. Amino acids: CALWIYYKKLF.

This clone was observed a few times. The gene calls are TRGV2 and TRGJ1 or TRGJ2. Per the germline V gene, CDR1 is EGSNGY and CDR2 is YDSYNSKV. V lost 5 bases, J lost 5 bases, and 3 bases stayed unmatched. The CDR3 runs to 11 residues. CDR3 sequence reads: CATWVNYKKLF. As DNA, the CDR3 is TGTGCCACCTGGGTGAATTATAAGAAACTCTTT.

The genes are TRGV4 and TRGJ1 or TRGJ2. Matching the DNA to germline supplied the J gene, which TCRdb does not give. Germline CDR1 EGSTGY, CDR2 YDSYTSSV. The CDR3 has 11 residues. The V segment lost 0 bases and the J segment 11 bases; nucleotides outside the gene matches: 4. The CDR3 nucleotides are TGTGCCACCTGGGATGGGGCTGAGAAACTCTTT. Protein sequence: CATWDGAEKLF.

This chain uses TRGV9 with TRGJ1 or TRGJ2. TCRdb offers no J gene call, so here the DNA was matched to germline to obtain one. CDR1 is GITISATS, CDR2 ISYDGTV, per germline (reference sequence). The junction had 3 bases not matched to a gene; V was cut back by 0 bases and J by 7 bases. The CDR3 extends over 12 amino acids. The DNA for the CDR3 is TGTGCCTTGTGGGAGGTGGTCTATAAGAAACTCTTT. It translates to CALWEVVYKKLF.

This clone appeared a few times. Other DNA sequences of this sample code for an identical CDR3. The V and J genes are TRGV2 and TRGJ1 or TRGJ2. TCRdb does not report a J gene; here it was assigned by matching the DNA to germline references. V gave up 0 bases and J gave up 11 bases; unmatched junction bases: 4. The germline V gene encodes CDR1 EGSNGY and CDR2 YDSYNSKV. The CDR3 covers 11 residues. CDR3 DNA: TGTGCCACCTGGGACGGGCCCCAGAAACTCTTT. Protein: CATWDGPQKLF.

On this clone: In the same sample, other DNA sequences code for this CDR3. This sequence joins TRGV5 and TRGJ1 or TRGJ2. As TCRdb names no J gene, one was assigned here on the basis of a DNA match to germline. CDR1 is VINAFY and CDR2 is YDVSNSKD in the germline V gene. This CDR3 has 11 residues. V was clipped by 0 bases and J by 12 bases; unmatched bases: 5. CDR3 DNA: TGTGCCACCTGGGACAGGCGAGGGAAACTCTTT. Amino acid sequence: CATWDRRGKLF.

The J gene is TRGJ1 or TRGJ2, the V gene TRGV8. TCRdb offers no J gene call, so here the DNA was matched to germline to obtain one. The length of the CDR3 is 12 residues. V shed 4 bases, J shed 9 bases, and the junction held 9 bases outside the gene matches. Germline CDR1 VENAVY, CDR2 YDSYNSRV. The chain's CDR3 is CATWDRSVKKLF. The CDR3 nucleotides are TGTGCCACCTGGGACCGCTCTGTTAAGAAACTCTTT.

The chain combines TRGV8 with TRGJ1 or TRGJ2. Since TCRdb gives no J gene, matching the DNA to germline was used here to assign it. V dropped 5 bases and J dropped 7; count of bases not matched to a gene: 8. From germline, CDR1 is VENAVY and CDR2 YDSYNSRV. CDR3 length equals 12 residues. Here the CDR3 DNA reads TGTGCCACCTGGGGAACGGGGTATAAGAAACTCTTT. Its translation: CATWGTGYKKLF.

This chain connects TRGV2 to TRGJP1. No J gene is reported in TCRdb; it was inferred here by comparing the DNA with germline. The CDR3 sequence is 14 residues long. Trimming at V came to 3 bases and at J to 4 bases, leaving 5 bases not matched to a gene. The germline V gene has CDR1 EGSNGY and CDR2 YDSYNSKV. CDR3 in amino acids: CATWDYITGWFKIF. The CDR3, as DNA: TGTGCCACCTGGGACTATATCACTGGTTGGTTCAAGATATTT.

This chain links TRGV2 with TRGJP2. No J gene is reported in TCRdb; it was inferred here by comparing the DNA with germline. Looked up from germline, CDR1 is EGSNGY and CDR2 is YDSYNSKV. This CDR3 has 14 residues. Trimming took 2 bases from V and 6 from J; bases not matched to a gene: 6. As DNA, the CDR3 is TGTGCCACCTGGGACGCCGGGGGTGATTGGATCAAGACGTTT. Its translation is CATWDAGGDWIKTF.

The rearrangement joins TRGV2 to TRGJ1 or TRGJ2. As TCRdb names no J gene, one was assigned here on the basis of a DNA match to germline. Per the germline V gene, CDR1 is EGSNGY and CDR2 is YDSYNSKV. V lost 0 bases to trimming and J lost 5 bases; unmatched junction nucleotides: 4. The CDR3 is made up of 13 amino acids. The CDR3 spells CATWDGFHYKKLF. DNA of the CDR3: TGTGCCACCTGGGACGGGTTTCATTATAAGAAACTCTTT.

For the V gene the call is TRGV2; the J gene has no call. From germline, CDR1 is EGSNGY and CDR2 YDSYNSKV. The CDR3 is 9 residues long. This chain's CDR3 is CATWDGPLF. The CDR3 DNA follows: TGTGCCACCTGGGACGGGCCACTCTTT.

CDR3 DNA: TGTGCCACCTGGGACATCGAGAATTATTATAAGAAACTCTTT. Translation: CATWDIENYYKKLF. The V gene is TRGV5, the J gene TRGJ1 or TRGJ2. The J gene was missing in TCRdb and was found by matching the end of the DNA to germline. The CDR3 consists of 14 residues. V trimming: 2 bases; J trimming: 0 bases; junction bases outside the gene matches: 4. CDR1 is VINAFY, CDR2 YDVSNSKD, per germline.

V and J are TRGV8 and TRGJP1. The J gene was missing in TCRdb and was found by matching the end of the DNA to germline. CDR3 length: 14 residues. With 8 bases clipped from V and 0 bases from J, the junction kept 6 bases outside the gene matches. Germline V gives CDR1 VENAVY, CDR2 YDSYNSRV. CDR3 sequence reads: CATYPYTTGWFKIF. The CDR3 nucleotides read TGTGCCACCTACCCTTATACCACTGGTTGGTTCAAGATATTT.

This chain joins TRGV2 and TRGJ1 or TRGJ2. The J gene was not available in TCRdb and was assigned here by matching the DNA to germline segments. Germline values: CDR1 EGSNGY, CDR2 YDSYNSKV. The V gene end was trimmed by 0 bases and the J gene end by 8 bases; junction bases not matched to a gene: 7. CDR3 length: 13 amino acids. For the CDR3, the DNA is TGTGCCACCTGGGACGGGCGCAGTGATAAGAAACTCTTT. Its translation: CATWDGRSDKKLF.

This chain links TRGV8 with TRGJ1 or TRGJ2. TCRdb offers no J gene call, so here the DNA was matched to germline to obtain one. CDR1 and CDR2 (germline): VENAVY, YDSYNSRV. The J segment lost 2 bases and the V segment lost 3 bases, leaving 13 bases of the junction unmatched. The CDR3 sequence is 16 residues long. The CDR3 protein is CATWDATPNDYYKKLF. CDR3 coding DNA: TGTGCCACCTGGGATGCTACCCCAAACGATTATTATAAGAAACTCTTT.

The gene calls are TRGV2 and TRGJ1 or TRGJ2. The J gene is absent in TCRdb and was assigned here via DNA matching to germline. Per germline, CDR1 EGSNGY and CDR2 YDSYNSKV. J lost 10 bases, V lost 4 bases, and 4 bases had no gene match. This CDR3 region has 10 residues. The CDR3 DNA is TGTGCCACCTGGGAAGTAAAGAAACTCTTT. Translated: CATWEVKKLF.

CDR3 loop: CATWAANYYKKLF. In DNA form, the CDR3 reads TGTGCCACCTGGGCGGCGAATTATTATAAGAAACTCTTT. The V and J genes are TRGV5 and TRGJ1 or TRGJ2. TCRdb does not report a J gene; here it was assigned by matching the DNA to germline references. From germline, CDR1 is VINAFY and CDR2 YDVSNSKD. CDR3 length equals 13 residues. The ends lost 5 bases at V and 0 bases at J; junction bases unmatched: 4.

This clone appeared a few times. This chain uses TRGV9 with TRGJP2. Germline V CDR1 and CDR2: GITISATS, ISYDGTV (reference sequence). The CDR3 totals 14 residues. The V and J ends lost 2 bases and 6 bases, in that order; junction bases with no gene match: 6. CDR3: CALWEGLGDWIKTF. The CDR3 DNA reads TGTGCCTTGTGGGAGGGGCTCGGTGATTGGATCAAGACGTTT.

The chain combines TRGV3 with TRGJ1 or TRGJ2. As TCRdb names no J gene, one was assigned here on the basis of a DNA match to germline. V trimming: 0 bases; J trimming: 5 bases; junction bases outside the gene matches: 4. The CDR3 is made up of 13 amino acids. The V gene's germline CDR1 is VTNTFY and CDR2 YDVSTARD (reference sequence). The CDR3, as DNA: TGTGCCACCTGGGACAGGCCCCATTATAAGAAACTCTTT. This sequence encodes CATWDRPHYKKLF.